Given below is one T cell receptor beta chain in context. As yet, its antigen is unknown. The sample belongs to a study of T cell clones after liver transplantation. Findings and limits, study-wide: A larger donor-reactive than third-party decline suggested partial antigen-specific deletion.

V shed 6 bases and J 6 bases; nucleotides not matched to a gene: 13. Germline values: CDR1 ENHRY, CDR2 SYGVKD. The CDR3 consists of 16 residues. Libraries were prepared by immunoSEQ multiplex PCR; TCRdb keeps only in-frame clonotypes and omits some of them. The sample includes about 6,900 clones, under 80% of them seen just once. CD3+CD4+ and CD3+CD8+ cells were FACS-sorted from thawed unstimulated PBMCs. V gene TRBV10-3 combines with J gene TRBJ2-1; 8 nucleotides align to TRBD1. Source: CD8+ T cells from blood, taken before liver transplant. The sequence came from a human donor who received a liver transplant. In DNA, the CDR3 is TGTGCCATCAGCCTTCAAGCAGGGGGCGGACTCAATGAGCAGTTCTTC. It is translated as CAISLQAGGGLNEQFF.